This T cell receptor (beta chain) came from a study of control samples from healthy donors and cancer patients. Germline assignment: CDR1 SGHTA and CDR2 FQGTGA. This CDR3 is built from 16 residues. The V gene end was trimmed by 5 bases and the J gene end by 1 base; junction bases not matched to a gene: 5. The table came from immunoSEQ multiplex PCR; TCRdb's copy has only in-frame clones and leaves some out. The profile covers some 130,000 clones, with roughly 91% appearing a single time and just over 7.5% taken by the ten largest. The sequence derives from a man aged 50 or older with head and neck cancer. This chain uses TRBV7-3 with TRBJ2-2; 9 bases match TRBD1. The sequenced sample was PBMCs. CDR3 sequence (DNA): TGTGCCAGCAGCCCCGGGGGACAGGGGAACACCGGGGAGCTGTTTTTT. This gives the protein CASSPGGQGNTGELFF.